Reported below is one T cell receptor (beta chain). What it recognizes is unknown. The data stem from a study of OX40 agonist ivuxolimab in advanced cancers. In the study overall: Patients enrolled in dose escalation were diagnosed with hepatocellular carcinoma, melanoma, renal cell or head and neck cancer.

The study's findings and limits: CD4+ and CD8+ blood T cells expanded clonally by week 6 at 0.1 to 3.0 mg/kg.

Profiling relied on immunoSEQ multiplex PCR, and the TCRdb table lists in-frame clones only, not all of them. The sample yields tens of thousands of clones, roughly 89% seen once. Germline CDR1 is SGHRS and CDR2 is YFSETQ. The V end lost 4 bases, the J end lost 5 bases, and 15 bases lay between the germline ends. The CDR3 loop spans 14 amino acids. The sequence was collected from an adult with an advanced solid tumor such as melanoma, head and neck, liver or kidney cancer. V is TRBV5-1 and J is TRBJ1-2; perhaps TRBD1 as D (6 bases). This material consisted of CD4+ or CD8+ T cells sorted from blood, taken in a trial of the OX40 agonist ivuxolimab. The CDR3 sequence is CASSPTRDTYGYTF. The CDR3 nucleotides read TGCGCCAGCAGCCCTACCCGGGACACTTATGGCTACACCTTC. The full variable domain, rest sourced from reference TRBV5-1 and TRBJ1-2, is KAGVTQTPRYLIKTRGQQVTLSCSPISGHRSVSWYQQTPGQGLQFLFEYFSETQRNKGNFPGRFSGRQFSNSRSEMNVSTLELGDSALYLCASSPTRDTYGYTFGSGTRLTVV.